The 18 T cell receptor beta chains below were found in one sample sequenced in a study of T cells after yellow fever vaccination. TCRdb fed the 5' RACE reads into MiXCR, producing one record per CDR3 protein. The sample yields approximately 450,000 distinct CDR3 sequences, about 19% seen once. The input for sequencing was PBMCs, taken before the yellow fever booster vaccination. The receptor set was obtained from a man aged 18 to 35 who received the YFV17D yellow fever vaccine.

This clonotype appeared a few times. The chain employs TRBV20-1 and TRBJ2-5, with D possibly being TRBD1 or TRBD2 (6 bases each). This CDR3 comprises 14 residues. V lost 0 bases and J lost 5, with 13 bases in between. Germline V CDR1 and CDR2: DFQATT, SNEGSKA (reference sequence). CDR3 sequence: CSARERDTWETQYF. In DNA, the CDR3 is TGCAGTGCTAGAGAGCGGGACACTTGGGAGACCCAGTACTTC.

This clonotype was seen more than once but under ten times. This chain uses TRBV20-1 with TRBJ1-2; 7 bases fit TRBD1. V gave up 5 bases and J gave up 8 bases; unmatched junction bases: 8. Germline CDR1 and CDR2: DFQATT and SNEGSKA (reference sequence). The CDR3 totals 12 residues. The CDR3 loop reads CSAPQGIRGYTF. The CDR3 region has the DNA TGCAGTGCTCCACAGGGGATTCGCGGCTACACCTTC.

The rearrangement uses TRBV12-5 and TRBJ1-1; a possible D gene is TRBD1 (6 bases). The germline V gene has CDR1 LGHNT and CDR2 FRNRAP. The germline V and J ends were trimmed by 9 bases and 1 base, with 15 bases remaining between them. The CDR3 length is 14 residues. CDR3 residues: CASPGRGQNTEAFF. DNA for the CDR3: TGTGCTAGCCCAGGTCGGGGACAGAACACTGAAGCTTTCTTT.

This clonotype was found many times. The chain has TRBV7-3 and TRBJ1-1; no definite D call. V lost 4 bases and J lost 4, with 4 bases in between. CDR1 SGHTA and CDR2 FQGTGA come from the germline V gene. The CDR3 sequence is 11 residues long. As DNA, the CDR3 is TGTGCCAGCAGCTCGGGCACTGAAGCTTTCTTT. As protein: CASSSGTEAFF.

This clonotype has only a few counts. The V gene is TRBV20-1, the J gene TRBJ2-7; D is perhaps TRBD1 or TRBD2 (5 bases each). Between the trimmed V and J ends, which lost 6 bases and 2 bases, there was a span of 8 bases. The CDR3 has 11 residues. The germline CDR1 and CDR2 sequences are DFQATT and SNEGSKA (reference sequence). The CDR3 sequence is CSAMGPYEQYF. CDR3 DNA: TGCAGTGCGATGGGACCCTACGAGCAGTACTTC.

This clonotype was seen more than once but under ten times. The rearrangement joins TRBV5-7 to TRBJ2-1; TRBD2 aligns across 11 bases. TRBV5-7 is flagged as an ORF with uncertain function. The V segment lost 6 bases and the J segment 8 bases; nucleotides outside the gene matches: 19. CDR3 size: 18 residues. The CDR3 bases are TGTGCCAGCACCAAGGCTTTCATAGCGGGGGGGCCACCGCATGAGCAGTTCTTC. Its protein is CASTKAFIAGGPPHEQFF.

In DNA form, the CDR3 reads TGTGCCAGCAGATCACGACTAGCGGGGGGACAAGAGACCCAGTACTTC. As protein: CASRSRLAGGQETQYF. The gene calls are TRBV5-5 and TRBJ2-5; 13 bases match TRBD2. The germline V gene has CDR1 SGHKS and CDR2 YYEKEE (reference sequence). This CDR3 has 16 residues. V was clipped by 5 bases and J by 2 bases; unmatched bases: 6.

This clonotype was seen only a few times. V gene TRBV20-1 combines with J gene TRBJ2-5, with 7 bases that match TRBD2. The junction had 7 bases not matched to a gene; V was cut back by 6 bases and J by 3 bases. CDR3 length: 13 residues. Per the germline V gene, CDR1 is DFQATT and CDR2 is SNEGSKA (reference sequence). The CDR3: CSANMLAEETQYF. In nucleotides, the CDR3 is TGCAGTGCCAACATGCTAGCGGAAGAGACCCAGTACTTC.

This clonotype occurred a few times. The chain joins TRBV7-3 to TRBJ1-1, with TRBD1 as a possible D gene (5 bases). Between the trimmed V and J ends, which lost 5 bases and 6 bases, there was a span of 13 bases. This CDR3 spans 13 amino acids. Germline CDR1 reads SGHTA; CDR2 reads FQGTGA. CDR3 loop: CASSAQGLAEAFF. The CDR3 DNA reads as TGTGCCAGCAGCGCCCAGGGTTTGGCTGAAGCTTTCTTT.

This clonotype has more than one count but fewer than ten. The J gene is TRBJ2-2, the V gene TRBV5-6; the D gene is possibly TRBD2 (5 bases). CDR3 length equals 13 residues. V was clipped by 3 bases and J by 8 bases, with 11 bases between them. Germline V CDR1 and CDR2: SGHDT, YYEEEE. CDR3 in amino acids: CASSSFRGGELFF. CDR3 DNA: TGTGCCAGCAGCTCCTTTCGCGGGGGGGAGCTGTTTTTT.

This clonotype was recorded a few times. The gene calls are TRBV9 and TRBJ1-4, with D perhaps matching TRBD1 (5 bases). V lost 2 bases and J 8 bases, leaving 16 bases between the germline ends. The germline V gene encodes CDR1 SGDLS and CDR2 YYNGEE. This CDR3 comprises 15 residues. In nucleotides, the CDR3 is TGTGCCAGCAGCGTTCGGGACGGCCTCGGAGAAAAACTGTTTTTT. Its protein is CASSVRDGLGEKLFF.

This clonotype was seen a handful of times. Lacking the conserved final phenylalanine or tryptophan, this CDR3 likely reflects a read error. No DNA is shown, since the ends of the CDR3 on it are uncertain; the CDR3 is the one TCRdb lists. The chain is built from TRBV29-1 and TRBJ1-4; the table assigns TRBD1, which was not confirmed against the DNA. CDR1 SQVTM and CDR2 ANQGSEA come from the germline V gene. With termini counted, the CDR3 has 11 amino acids. The CDR3 here is CSVDGTGQPEY.

The V and J genes are TRBV12-3 or TRBV12-4 and TRBJ1-1; 7 bases are shared with TRBD1. Trimming removed 8 bases from V and 0 bases from J; junction bases left unmatched: 9. The CDR3 is 15 amino acids. The CDR3 coding sequence is TGTGCCAGCTGCCGGGACAGTCGGATGAACACTGAAGCTTTCTTT. Encoded protein: CASCRDSRMNTEAFF.

This clonotype appeared many times. CDR3 protein: CASSLEAGSTEAFF. CDR3 DNA: TGCGCCAGCAGCTTGGAGGCAGGGAGCACTGAAGCTTTCTTT. The V gene is TRBV5-1, the J gene TRBJ1-1; tentatively, D is TRBD1 (5 bases). The length of the CDR3 is 14 residues. Trimming pared 0 bases from V and 4 bases from J, leaving 10 bases between. CDR1 and CDR2 from the germline V gene are SGHRS and YFSETQ.

The chain is built from TRBV30 and TRBJ2-7; D remains ambiguous. The CDR3 is made up of 12 amino acids. CDR1 and CDR2 (germline): GTSNPN, SVGIG (reference sequence). V was cut by 5 bases and J by 0 bases, with 8 bases left in between. CDR3 protein: CAWGRSSYEQYF. CDR3 coding DNA: TGTGCCTGGGGACGTAGCTCCTACGAGCAGTACTTC.

This chain joins TRBV9 and TRBJ1-1; D is unclear. The CDR3 covers 14 residues. V lost 0 bases and J 4 bases, leaving 10 bases between the germline ends. CDR1 and CDR2 from the germline V gene are SGDLS and YYNGEE. CDR3 nucleotides: TGTGCCAGCAGCGTAGCCGGGGTAGGCACTGAAGCTTTCTTT. Translating it yields CASSVAGVGTEAFF.

This clonotype has a handful of counts. This chain uses TRBV15 with TRBJ1-5, with 8 bases that match TRBD1. The CDR3 is made up of 14 amino acids. Unmatched junction bases numbered 2, after V lost 1 base and J lost 6 bases. Looked up from germline, CDR1 is LNHNV and CDR2 is YYDKDF (reference sequence). For the CDR3, the DNA is TGTGCCACCAGCAGAGCGACAGGGGCTCAGCCCCAGCATTTT. This sequence encodes CATSRATGAQPQHF.

This clonotype occurred a few times. The rearrangement uses TRBV12-3 or TRBV12-4 and TRBJ2-7, with 10 nucleotides matching TRBD2. J gave up 7 bases and V 1 base, and 7 bases lay outside the gene matches. The CDR3 length is 15 residues. The DNA of the CDR3 is TGTGCCAGCAGTTTAGGGCTCGGACTAGCGGATGAGCAGTACTTC. Its translation: CASSLGLGLADEQYF.